The clone carrying this T cell receptor (beta chain) has just a few counts. In the study's own analysis: Estimation of nucleated cell counts relied on the amplification of reference gene primers. Clones were read by immunoSEQ multiplex PCR, and TCRdb kept only the in-frame ones, dropping some. The D gene and trimming were derived from the DNA, and the V and J assignments and clone size from that table. This table has 95,000 to 150,000 clones, just over 70% appearing once. V was cut by 8 bases and J by 3 bases, with 10 bases left in between. The CDR3 totals 12 residues. Germline CDR1 is LNHDA and CDR2 is SQIVND (reference sequence). This record belongs to a study of blood T cell repertoires in COVID-19. Study as a whole: Whether acute or convalescent, the COVID-19 samples came from the United States, Italy and Spain. Nucleic acid was either cDNA or gDNA, and it came from T cells, B-cell-depleted T cells, or PBMCs.

The receptor's source is a human donor with acute or convalescent COVID-19. The donor label of this sample is uncertain. The rearrangement joins TRBV19 to TRBJ1-2, with D possibly TRBD1 on 5 matching bases. Material for sequencing was peripheral blood. CDR3 amino acids: CASSDRDYGYTF. DNA of the CDR3: TGTGCCAGTTCCGACAGAGACTATGGCTACACCTTC. Using reference TRBV19 and TRBJ1-2 for the parts outside the CDR3, the full variable domain is DGGITQSPKYLFRKEGQNVTLSCEQNLNHDAMYWYRQDPGQGLRLIYYSQIVNDFQKGDIAEGYSVSREKKESFPLTVTSAQKNPTAFYLCASSDRDYGYTFGSGTRLTVV.